A single sample is the source of the 11 T cell receptor beta chains below, sequenced in a study of T cells in Graves' hyperthyroidism and ophthalmopathy. RNA transcripts served as the template for amplifying TCR beta CDR3 regions. Carried out on the TCR CDR3, a first-round RT-PCR used the HTBI primer set. MiXCR, run by TCRdb on the multiplex PCR reads, gives a single entry per CDR3 protein. The repertoire holds a few hundred thousand distinct CDR3 sequences, with roughly 13% as singletons. The sequencing sample was made of blood. The receptors originated from a woman in her late teens or twenties with Graves' hyperthyroidism.

This clonotype was seen at least ten times. The chain has TRBV28 and TRBJ2-7, with 10 positions matching TRBD2. Germline V lookup: CDR1 MDHEN, CDR2 SYDVKM. The CDR3 is 15 residues long. Trimming at V came to 3 bases and at J to 2 bases, leaving 4 bases not matched to a gene. The CDR3 reads CASSLPSGGAYEQYF. CDR3 in DNA: TGTGCCAGCAGTTTGCCTAGCGGGGGAGCCTACGAGCAGTACTTC.

In regard to this clonotype: This may come from a read error, since a much larger clone is one base off. The CDR3 sequence: CASSLVGTRYEQYF. The CDR3, as DNA: TGTGCCAGCAGCTTAGTGGGGACTAGGTATGAGCAGTACTTC. The chain is built from TRBV7-2 and TRBJ2-7; 8 positions agree with TRBD2. Trimming removed 1 base from V and 7 bases from J; junction bases left unmatched: 6. CDR1 and CDR2 (germline): SGHTA, FQGNSA. This CDR3 has 14 amino acids.

This clonotype showed up many times. The chain uses TRBV6-2 or TRBV6-3 and TRBJ2-7; 12 nucleotides match TRBD2. Germline assignment: CDR1 MNHEY and CDR2 SVGEGT. The CDR3 is made up of 21 amino acids. V gave up 2 bases and J gave up 0 bases; unmatched junction bases: 17. CDR3 DNA sequence: TGTGCCAGCAGTTACGCGACCCCTCGGACTAGCGGGGCTACGAGCTCCTACGAGCAGTACTTC. This translates into CASSYATPRTSGATSSYEQYF.

The chain carries TRBV7-9 and TRBJ2-1; D gene ambiguous. The length of the CDR3 is 16 residues. Germline CDR1 SEHNR, CDR2 FQNEAQ (reference sequence). V lost 2 bases and J lost 0, with 11 bases in between. The CDR3 DNA follows: TGTGCCAGCAGCTTATTGGGTCCGAGCTCCTACAATGAGCAGTTCTTC. Its protein is CASSLLGPSSYNEQFF.

The V gene is TRBV30, the J gene TRBJ1-2; D gene uncertain. The CDR3 spans 15 residues. From germline, CDR1 is GTSNPN and CDR2 SVGIG (reference sequence). Trimming stripped 1 base from V and 5 bases from J, with 17 bases between. CDR3 protein: CAWSASRRWRYGYTF. Written as DNA, the CDR3 is TGTGCCTGGAGTGCTTCAAGACGCTGGAGATATGGCTACACCTTC. Using reference TRBV30 and TRBJ1-2 for the parts outside the CDR3, the full variable domain is SQTIHQWPATLVQPVGSPLSLECTVEGTSNPNLYWYRQAAGRGLQLLFYSVGIGQISSEVPQNLSASRPQDRQFILSSKKLLLSDSGFYLCAWSASRRWRYGYTFGSGTRLTVV.

This clonotype has a count of ten or more. The rearrangement links TRBV7-2 to TRBJ2-5; D may be TRBD2 (5 bases). Trimming removed 1 base at V and 4 bases at J, with 7 bases between. In germline, CDR1 is SGHTA, CDR2 FQGNSA. The CDR3 length is 13 residues. The CDR3 loop is CASSLVRGETQYF. CDR3 bases: TGTGCCAGCAGCTTAGTCCGGGGAGAGACCCAGTACTTC.

There are a few counts of this clonotype. The chain employs TRBV6-2 or TRBV6-3 and TRBJ1-5; tentative D call: TRBD1 (6 bases). This CDR3 comprises 14 residues. Trimming shortened V by 5 bases and J by 7 bases, and 15 bases separated the two germline ends. Germline loops: CDR1 MNHEY, CDR2 SVGEGT. The CDR3 protein is CASSDQGSRQPQHF. Written as DNA, the CDR3 is TGTGCCAGCAGTGACCAGGGGTCTAGGCAGCCCCAGCATTTT.

In this sample, this clonotype turned up many times. This sequence joins TRBV18 and TRBJ2-3; TRBD2 aligns across 7 bases. J was trimmed by 0 bases and V by 3 bases; bases with no gene match: 9. Germline V gene data show CDR1 as KGHSH and CDR2 as LQKENI. The CDR3 has 17 amino acids. For the CDR3, the DNA is TGTGCCAGCTCACCGTCGATAGCGGGCGCTAGCACAGATACGCAGTATTTT. It encodes CASSPSIAGASTDTQYF.

The chain couples TRBV7-8 to TRBJ2-7; 14 bases agree with TRBD2. The CDR3 is 18 residues long. Germline V gene lookup returns CDR1 SGHVS and CDR2 FQNEAQ. Trimming removed 0 bases from V and 2 bases from J; junction bases left unmatched: 6. CDR3 nucleotide sequence: TGTGCCAGCAGCTTAGCCCCGGGACTAGCGGGAGCCACCTACGAGCAGTACTTC. Its translation: CASSLAPGLAGATYEQYF.

This clonotype showed up just a few times. The chain carries TRBV20-1 and TRBJ1-5; a possible D gene is TRBD1 (5 bases). Looked up from germline, CDR1 is DFQATT and CDR2 is SNEGSKA (reference sequence). The V and J ends lost 1 base and 1 base respectively, with 11 bases between them. This CDR3 is built from 15 residues. CDR3 sequence (DNA): TGCAGTGCTAGAGTTAGCCAGGGAAGCAATCAGCCCCAGCATTTT. Protein sequence: CSARVSQGSNQPQHF.

This clonotype was counted at least ten times. J is TRBJ1-1 and V is TRBV2, with D perhaps TRBD1 (6 bases). The CDR3 runs to 12 residues. CDR1 and CDR2 (germline): SNHLY, FYNNEI. Deletions cut 11 bases from V and 1 base from J, with 11 bases between. CDR3 residues: CAGGAGNTEAFF. The CDR3 DNA is TGTGCCGGGGGGGCGGGGAACACTGAAGCTTTCTTT.